Listed below are T cell receptor beta chains from one sample, sequenced in a study of T-cell memory formation after mild COVID-19. TCRdb re-called the 5' RACE reads through MiXCR, storing one row per CDR3 protein. The table lists about 110,000 distinct CDR3 sequences, 9.5% to 15% of them singletons. The sample was PBMCs or a T cell subset sorted from them (not recorded which). Every receptor here comes from an adult woman who had mild COVID-19 (a few samples of this study predate the infection). Cell type and time point are not known. CDR3s include the opening cysteine and the closing phenylalanine or tryptophan. The D gene is left open where the match is weak. Expanded clones get a size class; other rows say once, few or many, or leave the size out.

clone size,V gene,J gene,D gene,CDR3 DNA,CDR3 protein
NA,TRBV27,TRBJ2-3,NA,TGTGCCAGCAGTTTTGAGGGCAGTAGCACAGATACGCAGTATTTT,CASSFEGSSTDTQYF
few,TRBV19,TRBJ2-5,NA,TGTGCCAGTAGTGTCGACGGCGACATGGCCCAGTACTTC,CASSVDGDMAQYF
NA,TRBV10-3,TRBJ2-3,NA,TGTGCCATCAGTGATCCCTCTAGCGCCAGAGATACGCAGTATTTT,CAISDPSSARDTQYF
NA,TRBV7-9,TRBJ1-2,NA,TGTGCCAGCAGTTATCCCCGGACAGCCAAATATGGCTACACCTTC,CASSYPRTAKYGYTF
few,TRBV6-5,TRBJ1-5,TRBD1,TGTGCCAGCAGTCGGGGACAGGGGTGGAATCAGCCCCAGCATTTT,CASSRGQGWNQPQHF
NA,TRBV20-1,TRBJ2-7,NA,TGCAGTGCTAGAGTCGGCTACGAGCAGTACTTC,CSARVGYEQYF
NA,TRBV5-6,TRBJ2-1,NA,TGTGCCAGCAGCTTGGATCCCTCGCTATTAGGGCAGTTCTTC,CASSLDPSLLGQFF
many,TRBV4-2,TRBJ2-7,NA,TGTGCCAGCAGCCAAATCCACGGGGACTCCTACGAGCAGTACTTC,CASSQIHGDSYEQYF
few,TRBV20-1,TRBJ2-7,TRBD2,TGCAGTGCTAGAGATCTTGGGACTAGCGGGAGTTACTCCTACGAGCAGTACTTC,CSARDLGTSGSYSYEQYF
many,TRBV5-1,TRBJ2-5,TRBD1,TGCGCCAGCAGCTCCTTGGAGGACAGGGGCCAAGAGACCCAGTACTTC,CASSSLEDRGQETQYF
many,TRBV4-1,TRBJ2-5,NA,TGCGCCAGCGGACGGGACTCAGGACAGACCCAGTACTTC,CASGRDSGQTQYF
once,TRBV19,TRBJ2-2,NA,TGTGCCAGCGGGCCCCGAGGACCCGGGGAGCTGTTTTTT,CASGPRGPGELFF
NA,TRBV11-2,TRBJ2-1,NA,TGTGCCAGCAGCTTAGTTCACCCGGGTGAGCAGTTCTTC,CASSLVHPGEQFF
many,TRBV7-8,TRBJ2-7,TRBD2,TGTGCCAGCAGCTTAGGGACTAGCGGGGGCCTTACCTACGAGCAGTACTTC,CASSLGTSGGLTYEQYF
NA,TRBV7-8,TRBJ2-7,TRBD2,TGTGCCAGCCAGCGGGAGGGCTACGAGCAGTACTTC,CASQREGYEQYF
NA,TRBV10-3,TRBJ2-5,TRBD2,TGTGCCATCAGTGAGTCCGAGCGGGAGGCCAAAGAGACCCAGTACTTC,CAISESEREAKETQYF
few,TRBV7-6,TRBJ2-4,NA,TGTGCCAGCAGCTCAGAAAGGGTGAACGGGATTCAGTACTTC,CASSSERVNGIQYF
few,TRBV20-1,TRBJ1-2,TRBD1,TGCAGTGCTAGGGGACAGGGGACCTATGGCTACACCTTC,CSARGQGTYGYTF
few,TRBV5-1,TRBJ2-1,NA,TGCGCCAGCAGCCCCACGCGGAGCACCTCCTACAATGAGCAGTTCTTC,CASSPTRSTSYNEQFF
NA,TRBV5-1,TRBJ1-1,NA,TGCGCCAGCAGCTCCAAGGGGAACACTGAAGCTTTCTTT,CASSSKGNTEAFF
NA,TRBV7-9,TRBJ2-2,TRBD2,TGTGCCAGCAGCTTTCCTAGCGGGAGCACCGGGGAGCTGTTTTTT,CASSFPSGSTGELFF
NA,TRBV15,TRBJ2-1,TRBD2,TGTGCCACCAGCAGAGTTCTAGCGGGGGGCTTAGACAATGAGCAGTTCTTC,CATSRVLAGGLDNEQFF
few,TRBV25-1,TRBJ1-6,TRBD1,TGTGCCAGCAGCCCCCCGGAGACAGGGGATTCACCCCTCCACTTT,CASSPPETGDSPLHF
once,TRBV20-1,TRBJ2-1,TRBD2,TGCAGTGCCCCAAGACCGGGCGGCGCACTAGCGGGAGACTACAATGAGCAGTTCTTC,CSAPRPGGALAGDYNEQFF
NA,TRBV12-3/TRBV12-4,TRBJ2-1,TRBD2,TGTGCCAGCAGTTTAGTCCTAGCGGGAGAAAGGAATGAGCAGTTCTTC,CASSLVLAGERNEQFF
NA,TRBV7-9,TRBJ2-1,NA,TGTGCCAGCAGCCCCATGGCTGAGCAGTTCTTC,CASSPMAEQFF